The source of this TCR beta chain is a study of blood T cell repertoires in COVID-19. As handled by the study authors: The authors estimated nucleated cell counts from reference gene primer amplification. Generated by immunoSEQ multiplex PCR, the TCRdb table keeps only in-frame clones and is missing some. From that table come the V and J calls and clone size; the DNA was used to work out D and trimming. This table holds 250,000 to 400,000 clones, around 88% found once. Enrolled during active infection, Seattle patients were then followed longitudinally. The source of this sequence is a woman in her twenties or thirties with COVID-19, enrolled during active disease. Sequenced sample: peripheral blood.

This CDR3 reads CASSFGGAPLHF. In DNA form, the CDR3 reads TGTGCCAGCAGCTTCGGAGGGGCACCCCTCCACTTT. The genes are TRBV5-5 and TRBJ1-6; D might be TRBD1 (5 bases). V was pared by 2 bases and J by 11 bases, with 8 bases between. CDR1 and CDR2 from the germline V gene are SGHKS and YYEKEE (reference sequence). The CDR3 consists of 12 residues. Using reference TRBV5-5 and TRBJ1-6 for the parts outside the CDR3, the full variable domain is DAGVTQSPTHLIKTRGQQVTLRCSPISGHKSVSWYQQVLGQGPQFIFQYYEKEERGRGNFPDRFSARQFPNYSSELNVNALLLGDSALYLCASSFGGAPLHFGNGTRLTVT.